This TCR beta chain came from a study of T-cell memory formation after mild COVID-19. The overall study: The study found TCR clusters largely donor specific.

V was clipped by 4 bases and J by 6 bases; unmatched bases: 10. The CDR3 is 16 amino acids. The V gene's germline CDR1 is SEHNR and CDR2 FQNEAQ (reference sequence). The study's findings and limits: Pre-infection memory already had some responding clones, implying cross-reactive memory joined.

This clonotype has more than one count but fewer than ten. The antigen is undetermined. Constant-segment primers were used for 5'RACE, and the resulting TCR alpha and TCR beta cDNA libraries carried sample barcodes and UMIs. TCRdb ran MiXCR on the 5' RACE reads and lists one entry per CDR3 protein. Here the sample spans 550,000 to 700,000 distinct CDR3 sequences, 15% to 20% being singletons. The receptor comes from an adult woman who had mild COVID-19 (a few samples of this study predate the infection). Cell type and time point are not known. Sequenced sample: PBMCs or a T cell subset sorted from them (not recorded which). J is TRBJ2-3 and V is TRBV7-9; TRBD2 matches 10 bases. CDR3 amino acids: CASSSPWGLATDTQYF. CDR3 DNA: TGTGCCAGCAGCTCCCCGTGGGGACTAGCGACGGATACGCAGTATTTT. The variable domain in full, completed from reference TRBV7-9 and TRBJ2-3, reads DTGVSQNPRHKITKRGQNVTFRCDPISEHNRLYWYRQTLGQGPEFLTYFQNEAQLEKSRLLSDRFSAERPKGSFSTLEIQRTEQGDSAMYLCASSSPWGLATDTQYFGPGTRLTVL.